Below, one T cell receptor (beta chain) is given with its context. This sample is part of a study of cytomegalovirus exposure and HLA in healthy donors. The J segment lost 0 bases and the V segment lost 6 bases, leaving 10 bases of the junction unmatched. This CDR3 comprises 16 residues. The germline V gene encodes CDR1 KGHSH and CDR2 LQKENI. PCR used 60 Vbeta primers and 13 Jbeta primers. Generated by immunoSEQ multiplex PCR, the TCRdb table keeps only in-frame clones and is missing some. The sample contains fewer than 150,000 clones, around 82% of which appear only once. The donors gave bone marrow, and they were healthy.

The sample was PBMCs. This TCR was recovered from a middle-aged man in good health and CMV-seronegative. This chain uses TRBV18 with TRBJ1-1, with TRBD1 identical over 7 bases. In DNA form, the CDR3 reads TGTGCCAGCTCCCTGACACAGGGACAGTTGAACACTGAAGCTTTCTTT. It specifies CASSLTQGQLNTEAFF.